These 21 T cell receptor beta chains were sequenced from one sample in a study of blood T cell repertoires in COVID-19. The method was immunoSEQ multiplex PCR; TCRdb's version includes in-frame clones alone and lacks a portion of them. Here the sample spans some 270,000 clones, over 80% being singletons. What was sequenced was PBMCs or T cells enriched from blood (not recorded which). The receptors stem from a woman younger than 45 with acute COVID-19.

The chain employs TRBV5-1 and TRBJ1-6; 7 bases are shared with TRBD1. With 4 bases clipped from V and 7 bases from J, the junction kept 8 bases outside the gene matches. This CDR3 is built from 15 residues. Germline CDR1 is SGHRS and CDR2 is YFSETQ. As DNA, the CDR3 is TGCGCCAGCAGCGGGGCCCGGGACAGAAATTCACCCCTCCACTTT. Translated: CASSGARDRNSPLHF.

The V and J genes are TRBV4-1 and TRBJ2-7; 9 bases fit TRBD2. Trimming took 1 base from V and 2 from J; bases not matched to a gene: 3. Germline values: CDR1 MGHRA, CDR2 YSYEKL. The CDR3 extends over 15 amino acids. The DNA of the CDR3 is TGCGCCAGCAGCCAAGGACTAGCGGAGACCTACGAGCAGTACTTC. The encoded protein is CASSQGLAETYEQYF.

This clone was picked up one time. The CDR3 bases are TGTGCCAGCCGAGACAGGGCCCCTGTTTGTCGAAGCACAGATACGCAGTATTTT. Protein sequence: CASRDRAPVCRSTDTQYF. The chain links TRBV25-1 to TRBJ2-3, with 7 bases fitting TRBD1. This CDR3 has 18 amino acids. CDR1 is MGHDK and CDR2 is SYGVNS in the germline V gene. V was clipped by 8 bases and J by 0 bases; unmatched bases: 17.

This clone has just one count. The chain combines TRBV2 with TRBJ1-5; TRBD1 matches at 7 bases. The CDR3 has 19 amino acids. Germline CDR1 is SNHLY and CDR2 is FYNNEI. The V segment lost 0 bases and the J segment 0 bases; nucleotides outside the gene matches: 11. CDR3 bases: TGTGCCAGCAGTGAAGCGGGACCGGGACAGCAATATAGCAATCAGCCCCAGCATTTT. As protein: CASSEAGPGQQYSNQPQHF.

The V and J genes are TRBV6-5 and TRBJ2-1; D perhaps matches TRBD2 (5 bases). In germline, CDR1 is MNHEY, CDR2 SVGAGI. The CDR3 is 11 residues long. The ends were cut back, 9 bases at V and 9 bases at J, with 12 bases in the middle. The CDR3 is CASAASGEQFF. The CDR3 nucleotides read TGTGCCAGTGCAGCGAGCGGTGAGCAGTTCTTC.

This clone was counted a single time. The chain carries TRBV24-1 and TRBJ2-1, with a tentative D call TRBD2 (5 bases). V lost 0 bases to trimming and J lost 6 bases, with 11 bases between them. The CDR3 sequence is 15 residues long. Germline-derived CDR1 and CDR2 are KGHDR and SFDVKD. The CDR3 DNA sequence: TGTGCCACCAGTGATTTGGTTCTAGGAGGCAATGAGCAGTTCTTC. This sequence encodes CATSDLVLGGNEQFF.

The chain is built from TRBV10-2 and TRBJ2-7, with 7 bases lining up with TRBD1. From germline, CDR1 is WSHSY and CDR2 SAAADI. The CDR3 extends over 15 amino acids. After removal of 5 bases from V and 4 bases from J, the junction contained 11 bases not matched to a gene. The CDR3 loop reads CASSRGQEFEYEQYF. The CDR3 region has the DNA TGCGCCAGCAGTCGAGGACAGGAATTCGAATACGAGCAGTACTTC.

The chain carries TRBV9 and TRBJ2-3, with D tentatively TRBD2 (6 bases). The CDR3 sequence is 15 residues long. CDR1 and CDR2 (germline): SGDLS, YYNGEE. The ends were cut back, 3 bases at V and 3 bases at J, with 14 bases in the middle. The CDR3 sequence is CASSAGAEGTDTQYF. DNA for the CDR3: TGTGCCAGCAGCGCAGGAGCGGAGGGGACAGATACGCAGTATTTT.

The chain joins TRBV27 to TRBJ2-5; perhaps TRBD2 as D (6 bases). Germline assignment: CDR1 MNHEY and CDR2 SMNVEV (reference sequence). V lost 6 bases and J 5 bases, leaving 19 bases between the germline ends. CDR3 size: 15 residues. This CDR3 reads CASSPSRRELETQYF. The DNA for the CDR3 is TGTGCCAGCAGCCCCTCTCGGCGGGAACTGGAGACCCAGTACTTC.

The rearrangement joins TRBV25-1 to TRBJ2-2; D is perhaps TRBD1 (5 bases). There are 13 residues in the CDR3. The germline V gene encodes CDR1 MGHDK and CDR2 SYGVNS. Trimming removed 2 bases at V and 7 bases at J, with 8 bases between. CDR3 sequence reads: CASSEQGVGELFF. The CDR3 nucleotides are TGTGCCAGCAGTGAACAAGGGGTCGGGGAGCTGTTTTTT.

The V and J genes are TRBV6-2 or TRBV6-3 and TRBJ2-7; the match to TRBD1 covers 8 bases. CDR3 length: 14 amino acids. The germline V gene encodes CDR1 MNHEY and CDR2 SVGEGT. Losses at the gene ends were 5 bases for V and 3 bases for J; bases not matched to a gene: 6. The CDR3 DNA follows: TGTGCCAGCAGTCCACCGACAGGGGACTACGAGCAGTACTTC. Protein: CASSPPTGDYEQYF.

The chain uses TRBV2 and TRBJ2-2; 9 bases line up with TRBD1. Germline V lookup: CDR1 SNHLY, CDR2 FYNNEI. The CDR3 has 16 residues. The V gene end was trimmed by 4 bases and the J gene end by 6 bases; junction bases not matched to a gene: 9. CDR3 amino acids: CASSGLDRGRSGELFF. The DNA of the CDR3 is TGTGCCAGCAGTGGCTTGGACAGGGGACGGTCCGGGGAGCTGTTTTTT. The full variable domain, with the rest looked up from reference TRBV2 and TRBJ2-2, is EPEVTQTPSHQVTQMGQEVILRCVPISNHLYFYWYRQILGQKVEFLVSFYNNEISEKSEIFDDQFSVERPDGSNFTLKIRSTKLEDSAMYFCASSGLDRGRSGELFFGEGSRLTVL.

The rearrangement uses TRBV28 and TRBJ1-5; no clear D gene. V lost 5 bases, J lost 1 base, and 18 bases lay in between. Germline values: CDR1 MDHEN, CDR2 SYDVKM. The CDR3 length is 17 residues. DNA of the CDR3: TGTGCCAGCAGTCCCCGGGATCGTAAGTGGAGCAATCAGCCCCAGCATTTT. As protein: CASSPRDRKWSNQPQHF.

This chain uses TRBV1 with TRBJ2-4; TRBD2, the D gene given by the table, was not confirmed from the DNA. TRBV1 corresponds to a pseudogene. The length of the CDR3 is 21 residues. The CDR3 coding sequence is TGCACCAGCAGCCGAGGGTATATGGGACTAGCGGCATCGTCGGCCAAAAACATTCAGTACTTC. This encodes CTSSRGYMGLAASSAKNIQYF.

This chain joins TRBV27 and TRBJ2-7, with 7 bases fitting TRBD2. The CDR3 runs to 16 residues. V trimming: 3 bases; J trimming: 5 bases; junction bases outside the gene matches: 13. The germline V gene encodes CDR1 MNHEY and CDR2 SMNVEV (reference sequence). The CDR3 region is CASSFHGGTTLDEQYF. The CDR3 region has the DNA TGTGCCAGCAGTTTCCACGGTGGGACTACCCTGGACGAGCAGTACTTC.

This clone showed up just once. V is TRBV19 and J is TRBJ1-2, with TRBD1 matching over 10 bases. Germline CDR1 is LNHDA and CDR2 is SQIVND (reference sequence). V trimming: 4 bases; J trimming: 6 bases; junction bases outside the gene matches: 11. This CDR3 is built from 16 residues. Here the CDR3 reads CASSTSTGTGEDGYTF. The CDR3 coding sequence is TGTGCCAGTAGTACCTCTACCGGGACAGGGGAGGATGGCTACACCTTC.

The chain is built from TRBV9 and TRBJ2-4, with a tentative D call TRBD2 (5 bases). The V end was cut by 4 bases, the J end by 0 bases, with 8 bases between. This CDR3 has 14 residues. Germline V gene sequence: CDR1 SGDLS, CDR2 YYNGEE. CDR3: CASSLGLAKNIQYF. For the CDR3, the DNA is TGTGCCAGCAGCCTCGGACTAGCCAAAAACATTCAGTACTTC.

Notes on this clone: The same CDR3 can be traced to other DNA sequences in this sample. V and J are TRBV10-2 and TRBJ1-1, with D maybe TRBD1 (5 bases). There are 14 residues in the CDR3. Germline CDR1 and CDR2: WSHSY and SAAADI. Between the trimmed V and J ends, which lost 0 bases and 2 bases, there was a span of 7 bases. In DNA form, the CDR3 reads TGCGCCAGCAGTGAGTCGGGGGGAAACACTGAAGCTTTCTTT. As protein: CASSESGGNTEAFF.

The rearrangement joins TRBV27 to TRBJ2-3, with TRBD1 as a possible D gene (5 bases). The CDR3 is 15 residues long. The V gene lost 5 bases and the J gene lost 4 bases, with 16 bases spanning the gap. In germline, CDR1 is MNHEY, CDR2 SMNVEV (reference sequence). CDR3 residues: CASSGPPHRPDTQYF. Here the CDR3 DNA reads TGTGCCAGCAGTGGACCCCCTCACAGGCCAGATACGCAGTATTTT.

This sequence joins TRBV5-5 and TRBJ2-7; 12 nucleotides line up with TRBD2. Per the germline V gene, CDR1 is SGHKS and CDR2 is YYEKEE (reference sequence). Trimming took 0 bases from V and 2 from J; bases not matched to a gene: 6. The CDR3 runs 17 residues. CDR3 DNA sequence: TGTGCCAGCAGCTTGGGGCTAGCGGGAGGGCCGGCCTACGAGCAGTACTTC. Its translation: CASSLGLAGGPAYEQYF.

V gene TRBV29-1 combines with J gene TRBJ1-2, with D perhaps matching TRBD1 (6 bases). Trimming removed 7 bases from V and 2 bases from J, with 17 bases in between. CDR1 is SQVTM and CDR2 is ANQGSEA in the germline V gene. The CDR3 length is 14 residues. DNA for the CDR3: TGCAGCGCCGAGGGGGAGGGGACCAACTATGGCTACACCTTC. This codes for CSAEGEGTNYGYTF.